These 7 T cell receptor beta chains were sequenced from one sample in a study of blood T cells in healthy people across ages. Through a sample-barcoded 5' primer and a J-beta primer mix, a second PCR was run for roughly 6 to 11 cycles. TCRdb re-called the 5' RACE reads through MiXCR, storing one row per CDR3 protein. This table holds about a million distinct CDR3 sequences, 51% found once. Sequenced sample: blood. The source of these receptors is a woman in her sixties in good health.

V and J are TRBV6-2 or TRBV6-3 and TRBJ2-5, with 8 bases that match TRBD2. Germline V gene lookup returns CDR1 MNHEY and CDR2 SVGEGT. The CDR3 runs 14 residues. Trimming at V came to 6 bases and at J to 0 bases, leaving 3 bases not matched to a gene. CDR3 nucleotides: TGTGCCAGCAGGGATAGCGGGAACCAAGAGACCCAGTACTTC. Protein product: CASRDSGNQETQYF.

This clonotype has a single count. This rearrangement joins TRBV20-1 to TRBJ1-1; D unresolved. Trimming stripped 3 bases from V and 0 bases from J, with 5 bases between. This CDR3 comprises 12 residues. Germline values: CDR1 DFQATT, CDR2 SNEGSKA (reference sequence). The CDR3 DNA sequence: TGCAGTGCTAGTCGCATGAACACTGAAGCTTTCTTT. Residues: CSASRMNTEAFF.

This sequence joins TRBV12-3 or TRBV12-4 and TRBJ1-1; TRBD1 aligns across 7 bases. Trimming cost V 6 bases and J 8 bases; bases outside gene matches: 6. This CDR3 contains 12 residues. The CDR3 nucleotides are TGTGCCAGCAGGTTTCCGGACAGGGAAGCTTTCTTT. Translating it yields CASRFPDREAFF.

CDR3 in amino acids: CCPSNNEQYF. The CDR3 DNA reads TGCTGTCCCAGCAACAATGAGCAGTACTTC. The rearrangement joins TRBV20-1 to TRBJ2-7, with D unresolved. The CDR3 runs to 10 residues. CDR1 DFQATT and CDR2 SNEGSKA come from the germline V gene (reference sequence).

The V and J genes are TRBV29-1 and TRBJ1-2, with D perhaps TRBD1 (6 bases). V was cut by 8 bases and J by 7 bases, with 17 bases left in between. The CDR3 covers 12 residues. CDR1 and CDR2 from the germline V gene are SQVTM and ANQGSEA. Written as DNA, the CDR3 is TGCAGCACTGGGAGGGGGAAAGGTGGCTACACCTTC. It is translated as CSTGRGKGGYTF.

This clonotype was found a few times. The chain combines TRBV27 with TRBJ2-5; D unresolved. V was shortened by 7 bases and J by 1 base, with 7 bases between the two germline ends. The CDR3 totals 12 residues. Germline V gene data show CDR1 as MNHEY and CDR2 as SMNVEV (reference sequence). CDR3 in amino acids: CASTSLQETQYF. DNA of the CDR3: TGTGCCAGCACCTCCCTCCAAGAGACCCAGTACTTC.

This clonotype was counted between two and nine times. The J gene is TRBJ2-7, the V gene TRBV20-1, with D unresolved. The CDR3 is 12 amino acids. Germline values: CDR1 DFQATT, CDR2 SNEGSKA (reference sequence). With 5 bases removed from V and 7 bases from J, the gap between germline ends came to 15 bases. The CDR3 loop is CSARKHMGEQYF. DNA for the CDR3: TGCAGTGCTCGCAAGCACATGGGAGAGCAGTACTTC.